The clone carrying this TCR beta chain was detected ten times or more. No antigen is known for it. Germline V gene data show CDR1 as SQVTM and CDR2 as ANQGSEA. The CDR3 has 14 amino acids. V lost 5 bases to trimming and J lost 2 bases, with 15 bases between them. The data are from a study of identical twins. Study findings and constraints: Out-of-frame beta sequences exhibited a weaker degree of excess twin sharing.

MiXCR, run by TCRdb on the 5' RACE reads, gives a single entry per CDR3 protein. The sample includes hundreds of thousands of distinct CDR3 sequences, around a sixth of them seen just once. The same sample was also used in a study of T cells expressing NK-cell markers.

This TCR came from a woman younger than 35 in good health. Material for sequencing was PBMCs. V and J are TRBV29-1 and TRBJ2-5; D may match TRBD1 or TRBD2 (5 bases each). DNA for the CDR3: TGCAGCGTTTTGGGGACGTATAGTCAAGAGACCCAGTACTTC. Its translation is CSVLGTYSQETQYF.